Listed here are 22 T cell receptor beta chains from one sample, sequenced in a study of CD8+CD57+ T cells in acquired aplastic anemia. TCR beta VDJ combinations and CDR3 sequences were profiled from genomic DNA. TCRdb re-called the reads through MiXCR, storing one row per CDR3 protein. The sample yields about 210,000 distinct CDR3 sequences, approximately 60% seen once. Sequenced input: sorted CD4+, CD8+, or CD8+CD57+ T cells (not recorded which) from PBMCs. The receptor set was obtained from a human donor in good health.

V gene TRBV20-1 combines with J gene TRBJ2-7; 11 positions match TRBD2. Germline V gives CDR1 DFQATT, CDR2 SNEGSKA (reference sequence). With 6 bases clipped from V and 4 bases from J, the junction kept 8 bases outside the gene matches. This CDR3 is built from 14 residues. This chain's CDR3 is CSAVLAGAGYEQYF. CDR3 coding DNA: TGCAGTGCCGTACTAGCGGGGGCGGGTTACGAGCAGTACTTC.

The rearrangement links TRBV19 to TRBJ1-5, with D uncertain. V gave up 6 bases and J gave up 0 bases, with 12 bases separating them. This CDR3 contains 15 residues. Germline V gene sequence: CDR1 LNHDA, CDR2 SQIVND (reference sequence). The CDR3 DNA is TGTGCCAGTAGGACGACATGGGATAGCAATCAGCCCCAGCATTTT. The encoded protein is CASRTTWDSNQPQHF.

The chain recombines TRBV5-1 with TRBJ2-7; 7 bases agree with TRBD1. Germline CDR1 is SGHRS and CDR2 is YFSETQ. The CDR3 runs to 13 residues. V was clipped by 4 bases and J by 5 bases; unmatched bases: 6. CDR3 region: CASSQTGFHEQYF. The CDR3 nucleotides read TGCGCCAGCAGCCAGACAGGGTTCCACGAGCAGTACTTC.

The rearrangement links TRBV6-1 to TRBJ2-1; 7 bases fit TRBD2. V shed 3 bases, J shed 7 bases, and the junction held 3 bases outside the gene matches. The length of the CDR3 is 13 residues. CDR1 MNHNS and CDR2 SASEGT come from the germline V gene. The CDR3 coding sequence is TGTGCCAGCAGTGATCAAGCGGGGAATGAGCAGTTCTTC. Translating gives CASSDQAGNEQFF.

The V gene is TRBV19, the J gene TRBJ1-1; D possibly corresponds to TRBD1 (5 bases). Germline V lookup: CDR1 LNHDA, CDR2 SQIVND (reference sequence). Trimming stripped 4 bases from V and 5 bases from J, with 14 bases between. The CDR3 runs 14 residues. The CDR3 here is CASSRGGSLTEAFF. In DNA form, the CDR3 reads TGTGCCAGTAGTAGGGGGGGGTCGTTGACTGAAGCTTTCTTT.

The chain recombines TRBV20-1 with TRBJ2-7, with no clear D. Looked up from germline, CDR1 is DFQATT and CDR2 is SNEGSKA (reference sequence). V lost 3 bases, J lost 0 bases, and 12 bases lay in between. This CDR3 has 14 residues. In DNA form, the CDR3 reads TGCAGTGCTAGTCCGGGCTTTGGCTCCTACGAGCAGTACTTC. Its protein is CSASPGFGSYEQYF.

In nucleotides, the CDR3 is TGTGCCAGCAGCTTAATTGGGACTAGAAACGAGCAGTACTTC. Translated: CASSLIGTRNEQYF. The J gene is TRBJ2-7, the V gene TRBV7-2, with 8 bases matching TRBD2. The CDR3 length is 14 residues. CDR1 and CDR2 from the germline V gene are SGHTA and FQGNSA. V shed 2 bases, J shed 5 bases, and the junction held 5 bases outside the gene matches. The full variable domain, with the rest looked up from reference TRBV7-2 and TRBJ2-7, is GAGVSQSPSNKVTEKGKDVELRCDPISGHTALYWYRQSLGQGLEFLIYFQGNSAPDKSGLPSDRFSAERTGGSVSTLTIQRTQQEDSAVYLCASSLIGTRNEQYFGPGTRLTVT.

A note on this clonotype: Sequence at one end of the junction differs from germline and may be a read error. The chain links TRBV7-2 to TRBJ2-7; TRBD2 matches at 11 bases. CDR1 and CDR2 (germline): SGHTA, FQGNSA. The CDR3 runs 15 residues. CDR3 amino acids: CASSPELAGAYEQYF. The CDR3, as DNA: TGCGCCAGCAGCCCCGAACTAGCGGGAGCCTACGAGCAGTACTTC.

J is TRBJ2-7 and V is TRBV7-9; 8 nucleotides agree with TRBD1. This CDR3 is built from 15 residues. After removal of 5 bases from V and 2 bases from J, the junction contained 8 bases not matched to a gene. Looked up from germline, CDR1 is SEHNR and CDR2 is FQNEAQ (reference sequence). The CDR3 sequence is CASSPARGRAYEQYF. The CDR3 DNA follows: TGTGCCAGCAGCCCAGCCAGGGGGCGCGCCTACGAGCAGTACTTC.

This chain links TRBV7-2 with TRBJ2-7, with 9 positions matching TRBD1. The CDR3 runs to 15 residues. CDR1 is SGHTA and CDR2 is FQGNSA in the germline V gene. The junction had 8 bases not matched to a gene; V was cut back by 5 bases and J by 3 bases. CDR3 amino acids: CASSPPGTGIYEQYF. The CDR3 nucleotides are TGTGCCAGCAGCCCTCCGGGGACAGGGATCTACGAGCAGTACTTC.

This clonotype was picked up many times. V gene TRBV5-8 combines with J gene TRBJ1-3; D call uncertain. Germline V gives CDR1 SGHTS, CDR2 YDEGEE. The CDR3 consists of 13 residues. Trimming removed 3 bases from V and 4 bases from J, with 8 bases in between. CDR3 sequence (DNA): TGTGCCAGCAGCTCCGAAGGGGGAAACACCATATATTTT. This gives the protein CASSSEGGNTIYF.

This chain links TRBV24-1 with TRBJ2-1, with D tentatively TRBD2 (6 bases). CDR1 and CDR2 (germline): KGHDR, SFDVKD. The V end lost 1 base, the J end lost 4 bases, and 10 bases lay between the germline ends. CDR3 length: 15 residues. For the CDR3, the DNA is TGTGCCACCAGTGATTTTAGGGACTTATACAATGAGCAGTTCTTC. Translated, it gives CATSDFRDLYNEQFF.

The sample holds a few counts of this clonotype. This chain connects TRBV25-1 to TRBJ1-1; D is possibly TRBD1 (5 bases). V shed 8 bases and J shed 1 base, with 8 bases lying between them. The germline CDR1 and CDR2 sequences are MGHDK and SYGVNS. The CDR3 spans 12 residues. The CDR3 reads CASFDRNTEAFF. CDR3 sequence (DNA): TGTGCCAGCTTCGACAGGAACACTGAAGCTTTCTTT.

Only one count was recorded for this clonotype. The V and J genes are TRBV7-2 and TRBJ2-1; TRBD1 might be the D (5 bases). Germline CDR1 reads SGHTA; CDR2 reads FQGNSA. The CDR3 is 14 amino acids. The V and J ends lost 5 bases and 7 bases respectively, with 15 bases between them. The CDR3 loop reads CASSDVQGWNEQFF. In DNA, the CDR3 is TGTGCCAGCAGCGACGTTCAGGGTTGGAATGAGCAGTTCTTC.

Many counts were recorded for this clonotype. The rearrangement joins TRBV28 to TRBJ1-6; D call uncertain. The CDR3 has 15 residues. The germline V gene has CDR1 MDHEN and CDR2 SYDVKM. V lost 3 bases, J lost 7 bases, and 13 bases lay in between. DNA for the CDR3: TGTGCCAGCAGTTTTCTGGGTCAGCGGAATTCACCCCTCCACTTT. This translates into CASSFLGQRNSPLHF.

Written as DNA, the CDR3 is TGTGCCAGCAGGGGTACTAGCACAGATACGCAGTATTTT. Amino acids: CASRGTSTDTQYF. The chain uses TRBV3-1 and TRBJ2-3; D is ambiguous. V was clipped by 6 bases and J by 0 bases, with 7 bases between them. This CDR3 contains 13 residues. Germline CDR1 reads LGHDT; CDR2 reads YNNKEL (reference sequence).

This clonotype has ten or more counts. The chain employs TRBV7-7 and TRBJ2-1; D is unresolved. With 0 bases removed from V and 7 bases from J, the gap between germline ends came to 13 bases. Looked up from germline, CDR1 is SSHAT and CDR2 is FNYEAQ (reference sequence). The CDR3 sequence is 15 residues long. CDR3 protein: CASSLALTRLNEQFF. As DNA, the CDR3 is TGTGCCAGCAGCTTAGCGCTGACTCGCCTTAATGAGCAGTTCTTC.

V and J are TRBV7-6 and TRBJ1-1, with 7 bases matching TRBD1. With V trimmed by 0 bases and J by 1 base, 5 bases remained unmatched. Germline CDR1 is SGHVS and CDR2 is FNYEAQ. The length of the CDR3 is 16 residues. The CDR3 region is CASSLAWDSWNTEAFF. Here the CDR3 DNA reads TGTGCCAGCAGCTTAGCATGGGACAGTTGGAACACTGAAGCTTTCTTT.

The rearrangement uses TRBV29-1 and TRBJ2-3, with D maybe TRBD2 (5 bases). Deletions cut 7 bases from V and 1 base from J, with 15 bases between. The germline V gene encodes CDR1 SQVTM and CDR2 ANQGSEA. The CDR3 sequence is 14 residues long. The CDR3 bases are TGCAGCGGAACACCGGGATCTGGCACAGATACGCAGTATTTT. Its translation is CSGTPGSGTDTQYF.

The J gene is TRBJ2-2, the V gene TRBV9; D gene uncertain. Trimming stripped 2 bases from V and 7 bases from J, with 9 bases between. The CDR3 runs to 13 residues. The V gene's germline CDR1 is SGDLS and CDR2 YYNGEE. The CDR3 loop is CASSVLPRGELFF. The CDR3 nucleotides are TGTGCCAGCAGCGTTCTCCCTCGCGGGGAGCTGTTTTTT.

This sequence joins TRBV14 and TRBJ2-2, with a weak D call TRBD1 (7 bases). The CDR3 spans 17 residues. Per the germline V gene, CDR1 is SGHDN and CDR2 is FVKESK. V lost 4 bases and J lost 0, with 15 bases in between. This CDR3 is CASSLLGGTANTGELFF. The CDR3 DNA reads TGTGCCAGCAGCCTCCTAGGAGGGACAGCGAACACCGGGGAGCTGTTTTTT.

The V call is TRBV12-3 or TRBV12-4, the J call TRBJ2-2, with D unclear. The ends were cut back, 3 bases at V and 6 bases at J, with 8 bases in the middle. The CDR3 loop spans 13 amino acids. DNA of the CDR3: TGTGCCAGCAGTTTCTACCATCCCGGGGAGCTGTTTTTT. Translating it yields CASSFYHPGELFF.